These 2 T cell receptor beta chains share one sample of origin, sequenced in a study of human T cells and chemical hapten exposure (dated by TCRdb to the early 2020s). The time point label, read with the paper, signifies: healthy volunteer bleed at 2 weeks. Total RNA was extracted from unfractionated whole blood that had been collected in Tempus Blood RNA tubes. Library method: RACE. The data were produced on a NextSeq 500. The public reads were reprocessed in TCRdb via fastp at Q25 and MiXCR, keeping in-frame beta chains. Rows are combined by CDR3 protein, so each entry shows the most common genes and DNA. The sample table contains about 93,000 distinct CDR3 sequences; only one count was recorded for about 8.8% of them. The biggest ten clones account for around 3% of the sample. Sequencing used whole blood. The receptor set was obtained from a female donor in good health. Some clones in this sample may be carry-over from other donors' samples.

This chain links TRBV20-1 with TRBJ2-3; D perhaps matches TRBD1 (6 bases). The CDR3 extends over 15 amino acids. Looked up from germline, CDR1 is DFQATT and CDR2 is SNEGSKA (reference sequence). V was cut by 0 bases and J by 1 base, with 11 bases left in between. The CDR3 sequence is CSAREQGYRTDTQYF. The CDR3 DNA reads TGCAGTGCTAGAGAACAGGGATACCGCACAGATACGCAGTATTTT.

This clonotype was observed at least ten times. The J gene is TRBJ2-1, the V gene TRBV7-2; 9 bases fit TRBD2. Trimming at V came to 4 bases and at J to 7 bases, leaving 14 bases not matched to a gene. Germline values: CDR1 SGHTA, CDR2 FQGNSA. The CDR3 totals 17 residues. In DNA, the CDR3 is TGTGCCAGCAGCTCCTTCCCCGGGGCTAGCGGGAAAAATGAGCAGTTCTTC. It codes for CASSSFPGASGKNEQFF.